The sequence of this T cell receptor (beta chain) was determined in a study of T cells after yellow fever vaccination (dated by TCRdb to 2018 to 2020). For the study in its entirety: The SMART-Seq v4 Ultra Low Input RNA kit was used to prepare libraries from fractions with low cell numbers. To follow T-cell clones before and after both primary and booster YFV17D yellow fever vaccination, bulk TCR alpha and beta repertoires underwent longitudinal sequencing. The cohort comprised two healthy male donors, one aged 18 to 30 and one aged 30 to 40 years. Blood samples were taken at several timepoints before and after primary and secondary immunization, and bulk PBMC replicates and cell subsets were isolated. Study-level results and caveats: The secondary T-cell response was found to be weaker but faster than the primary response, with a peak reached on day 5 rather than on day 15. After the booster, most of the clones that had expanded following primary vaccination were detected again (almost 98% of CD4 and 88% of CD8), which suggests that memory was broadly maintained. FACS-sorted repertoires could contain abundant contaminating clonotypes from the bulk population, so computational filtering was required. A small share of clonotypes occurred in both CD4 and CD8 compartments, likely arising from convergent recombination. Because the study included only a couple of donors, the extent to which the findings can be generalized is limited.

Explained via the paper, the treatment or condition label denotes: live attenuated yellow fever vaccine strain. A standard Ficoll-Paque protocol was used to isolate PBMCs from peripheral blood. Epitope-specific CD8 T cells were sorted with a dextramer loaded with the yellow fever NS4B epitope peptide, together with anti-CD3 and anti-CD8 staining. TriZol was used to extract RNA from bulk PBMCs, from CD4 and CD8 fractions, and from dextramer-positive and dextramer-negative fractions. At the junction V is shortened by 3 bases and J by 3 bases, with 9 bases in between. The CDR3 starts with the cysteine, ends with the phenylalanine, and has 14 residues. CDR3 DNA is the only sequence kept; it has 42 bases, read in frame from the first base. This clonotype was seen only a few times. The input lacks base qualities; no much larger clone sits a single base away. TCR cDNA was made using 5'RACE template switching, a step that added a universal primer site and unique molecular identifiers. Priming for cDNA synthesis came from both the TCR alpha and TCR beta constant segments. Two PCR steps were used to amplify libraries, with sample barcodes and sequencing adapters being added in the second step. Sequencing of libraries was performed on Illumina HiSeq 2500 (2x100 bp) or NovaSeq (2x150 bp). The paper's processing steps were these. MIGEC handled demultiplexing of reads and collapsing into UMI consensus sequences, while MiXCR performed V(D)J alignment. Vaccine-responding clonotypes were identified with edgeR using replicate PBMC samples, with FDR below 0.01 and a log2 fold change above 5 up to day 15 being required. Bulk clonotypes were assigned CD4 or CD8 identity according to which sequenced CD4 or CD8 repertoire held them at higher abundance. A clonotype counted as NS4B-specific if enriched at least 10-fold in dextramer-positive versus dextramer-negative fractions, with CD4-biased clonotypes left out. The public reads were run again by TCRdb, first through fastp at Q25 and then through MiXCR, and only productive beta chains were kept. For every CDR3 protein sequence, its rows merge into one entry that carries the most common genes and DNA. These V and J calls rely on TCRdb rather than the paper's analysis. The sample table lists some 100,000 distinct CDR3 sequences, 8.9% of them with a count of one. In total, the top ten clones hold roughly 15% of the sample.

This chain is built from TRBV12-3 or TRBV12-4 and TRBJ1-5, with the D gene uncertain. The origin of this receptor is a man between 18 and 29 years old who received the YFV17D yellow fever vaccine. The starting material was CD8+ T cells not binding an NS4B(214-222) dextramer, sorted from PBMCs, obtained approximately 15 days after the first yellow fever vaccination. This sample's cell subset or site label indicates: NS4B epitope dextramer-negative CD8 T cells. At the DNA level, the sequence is TGTGCCAGCAGTTTTTTGGGGTTCAATCAGCCCCAGCATTTT. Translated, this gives CASSFLGFNQPQHF.